The 10 T cell receptor beta chains below all came from one sample that was sequenced in a study of blood T cell dynamics during melanoma immunotherapy. Time point of the sample: week 3, after first cycle of checkpoint inhibitor. Profiled with immunoSEQ multiplex PCR; TCRdb holds only in-frame clones, not every one. The sample lists 25,000 to 35,000 clones; roughly 83% were seen once. The input for sequencing was blood, taken from a patient treated with checkpoint blockade. These receptors all stem from a human donor with melanoma.

The chain joins TRBV5-5 to TRBJ1-2; D uncertain. The germline V gene encodes CDR1 SGHKS and CDR2 YYEKEE (reference sequence). This CDR3 comprises 14 residues. Trimming stripped 2 bases from V and 7 bases from J, with 15 bases between. The CDR3 spells CASSFSHNAVGYTF. DNA for the CDR3: TGTGCCAGCAGCTTTTCTCACAACGCGGTTGGCTACACCTTC.

V is TRBV6-5 and J is TRBJ1-5, with a tentative D call TRBD1 (5 bases). Trimming shortened V by 7 bases and J by 4 bases, and 14 bases separated the two germline ends. Germline V gene sequence: CDR1 MNHEY, CDR2 SVGAGI. The CDR3 totals 14 residues. This CDR3 reads CASTPGEGNQPQHF. The CDR3 DNA reads as TGTGCCAGCACCCCTGGGGAGGGGAATCAGCCCCAGCATTTT.

The chain couples TRBV25-1 to TRBJ2-2; 10 nucleotides agree with TRBD2. J gave up 1 base and V 4 bases, and 6 bases lay outside the gene matches. From germline, CDR1 is MGHDK and CDR2 SYGVNS. The CDR3 loop spans 17 amino acids. The CDR3 nucleotides read TGTGCCAGCAGTGCTGCTAGCGGGAGTGTGAACACCGGGGAGCTGTTTTTT. Protein sequence: CASSAASGSVNTGELFF.

The rearrangement uses TRBV20-1 and TRBJ2-1; unclear D gene. This CDR3 is built from 11 residues. Trimming removed 3 bases at V and 10 bases at J, with 10 bases between. Germline assignment: CDR1 DFQATT and CDR2 SNEGSKA (reference sequence). The CDR3 region has the DNA TGCAGTGCTAGGAACTCTGTCGAGCAGTTCTTC. Its protein product is CSARNSVEQFF.

This clone appeared a few times. J is TRBJ1-2 and V is TRBV2; D unclear. Germline CDR1 and CDR2: SNHLY and FYNNEI. V shed 8 bases and J shed 2 bases, with 12 bases lying between them. The CDR3 is 13 residues long. The CDR3 DNA is TGTGCCAGCCGCAATCGGGAAAACTATGGCTACACCTTC. Translation: CASRNRENYGYTF. Combining the CDR3 with reference TRBV2 and TRBJ1-2 gives the whole variable domain EPEVTQTPSHQVTQMGQEVILRCVPISNHLYFYWYRQILGQKVEFLVSFYNNEISEKSEIFDDQFSVERPDGSNFTLKIRSTKLEDSAMYFCASRNRENYGYTFGSGTRLTVV.

The chain joins TRBV6-6 to TRBJ2-5, with unresolved D. CDR1 and CDR2 from the germline V gene are MNHNY and SVGAGI (reference sequence). V was cut by 7 bases and J by 1 base, with 7 bases left in between. The CDR3 sequence is 12 residues long. This CDR3 is CASNRRQETQYF. CDR3 in DNA: TGTGCCAGCAACCGCCGCCAAGAGACCCAGTACTTC.

The rearrangement links TRBV7-2 to TRBJ1-5, with unresolved D. This CDR3 has 14 residues. V lost 5 bases and J lost 9, with 17 bases in between. CDR1 SGHTA and CDR2 FQGNSA come from the germline V gene. DNA for the CDR3: TGTGCCAGCAGCCCCGGTTCCAATCTAGGGCCCCAGCATTTT. Translation gives CASSPGSNLGPQHF.

The V and J genes are TRBV4-1 and TRBJ2-5, with TRBD2 matching over 11 bases. CDR1 and CDR2 (germline): MGHRA, YSYEKL. This CDR3 contains 16 residues. The trim removed 0 bases at V and 5 bases at J, leaving 5 bases unmatched. CDR3: CASSQELAGGYETQYF. The DNA for the CDR3 is TGCGCCAGCAGCCAAGAGCTAGCGGGGGGTTATGAGACCCAGTACTTC.

This chain uses TRBV5-1 with TRBJ2-5, with D possibly matching TRBD1 (8 bases). This CDR3 region has 15 residues. CDR1 and CDR2 from the germline V gene are SGHRS and YFSETQ. The V gene lost 2 bases and the J gene lost 5 bases, with 16 bases spanning the gap. CDR3 DNA: TGCGCCAGCAGCTTAAATGGACAGGGAGGGGAGACCCAGTACTTC. Its protein is CASSLNGQGGETQYF.

This clone was counted once. The rearrangement links TRBV5-4 to TRBJ1-2; tentative D call: TRBD1 (6 bases). The CDR3 consists of 14 residues. Between the trimmed V and J ends, which lost 3 bases and 6 bases, there was a span of 15 bases. Germline values: CDR1 SGHNT, CDR2 YYREEE (reference sequence). CDR3 bases: TGTGCCAGCAGCTACCTCCGGGACATCAATGGCTACACCTTC. It encodes CASSYLRDINGYTF.